This entry lists 7 T cell receptor beta chains sequenced from one sample in a study of T cell clonality in common variable immunodeficiency. Generated by immunoSEQ multiplex PCR, the TCRdb table keeps only in-frame clones and is missing some. The repertoire consists of about 43,000 clones, none detected only once. The sequenced material came from peripheral blood mononuclear cells. The receptors stem from a person aged 18-70 years in good health.

The sequenced part of the CDR3 DNA is TGTGCCAGTAGTATTGGGACAGGAGGAAATCAGCCC. Its translation is CASSIGTGGNQP. The full CDR3 protein reads CASSIGTGGNQPQHF. This rearrangement joins TRBV19 to TRBJ1-5, with TRBD1 matching 8 bases. The observed sequence ends 3 residues before the CDR3 terminus, with the missing tail filled in from the germline J gene. CDR3 length equals 15 residues. J lost 4 bases, V lost 3 bases, and 5 bases had no gene match. In germline, CDR1 is LNHDA, CDR2 SQIVND (reference sequence).

This clone was picked up a small number of times. The read terminates 3 residues ahead of where the CDR3 ends, so the germline J gene completes it. The chain recombines TRBV11-1 with TRBJ2-7; D unresolved. Germline V gene data show CDR1 as SGHAT and CDR2 as FQDESV (reference sequence). V gave up 2 bases and J gave up 4 bases, with 6 bases separating them. There are 12 residues in the CDR3. CDR3 DNA, as far as it was read: TGTGCCAGCAGCTTATCGGTTTACGAG. Translating it yields CASSLSVYE. The entire CDR3 reads CASSLSVYEQYF.

This clone was detected many times. The sequenced part of the CDR3 DNA is TGTGCCAGCAGCTTTCCCCCCTCGGGCGGGGAG. Residues: CASSFPPSGGE. The whole CDR3 is CASSFPPSGGELFF. The V call is TRBV5-5, the J call TRBJ2-2; D remains ambiguous. The CDR3 end is not reached by the read, which stops 3 residues before it; the germline J gene fills it in. V gave up 2 bases and J gave up 7 bases, with 12 bases separating them. Germline CDR1 SGHKS, CDR2 YYEKEE (reference sequence). This CDR3 comprises 14 residues.

There are many counts of this clone. The read gets to within 3 residues of the CDR3 end, and the germline J gene fills in the rest. The chain couples TRBV30 to TRBJ1-5; possible D gene TRBD1, 5 bases. V was trimmed by 0 bases and J by 7 bases, leaving 10 bases between them. CDR1 is GTSNPN and CDR2 is SVGIG in the germline V gene (reference sequence). The CDR3 has 13 residues. CDR3 in amino acids: CAWSVGEGQPQHF. The part of the CDR3 DNA that was read is TGTGCCTGGAGTGTCGGAGAGGGGCAGCCC.

There are many counts of this clone. The DNA ends 3 residues before the CDR3 does, and the rest of the CDR3 is filled in from the germline J gene. The V and J genes are TRBV5-1 and TRBJ1-2; possibly TRBD1 for D (5 bases). The germline CDR1 and CDR2 sequences are SGHRS and YFSETQ. The ends were cut back, 2 bases at V and 6 bases at J, with 23 bases in the middle. The CDR3 consists of 17 residues. The sequenced part of the CDR3 DNA is TGCGCCAGCAGCTTTGGCCCCCTTGGAGGGGCTAATGATGGC. This codes for CASSFGPLGGANDG. The whole CDR3 region reads CASSFGPLGGANDGYTF.

This clone has ten or more counts. The read terminates 3 residues before the CDR3 end, so the remaining end is supplied by the germline J gene. The rearrangement uses TRBV19 and TRBJ1-1, with D maybe TRBD1 (5 bases). This CDR3 has 14 amino acids. V lost 6 bases and J 0 bases, leaving 11 bases between the germline ends. CDR1 and CDR2 (germline): LNHDA, SQIVND (reference sequence). This chain's CDR3 is CASRTDRLNTEAFF. CDR3 bases read: TGTGCCAGTAGAACTGACAGATTGAACACTGAA.

This clone was seen many times. The read ends 3 residues shy of where the CDR3 ends; the end is completed using the germline J gene. This sequence joins TRBV5-4 and TRBJ2-7; D may be TRBD2 (5 bases). The CDR3 spans 15 residues. The V end lost 4 bases, the J end lost 3 bases, and 17 bases lay between the germline ends. In germline, CDR1 is SGHNT, CDR2 YYREEE (reference sequence). The CDR3 bases that were read are TGTGCCAGCAGCGTAGATGAGGGCAGCCACTACGAG. This gives the protein CASSVDEGSHYE. The whole CDR3 protein reads CASSVDEGSHYEQYF. Full variable domain (remainder filled in from reference TRBV5-4 and TRBJ2-7): ETGVTQSPTHLIKTRGQQVTLRCSSQSGHNTVSWYQQALGQGPQFIFQYYREEENGRGNFPPRFSGLQFPNYSSELNVNALELDDSALYLCASSVDEGSHYEQYFGPGTRLTVT.